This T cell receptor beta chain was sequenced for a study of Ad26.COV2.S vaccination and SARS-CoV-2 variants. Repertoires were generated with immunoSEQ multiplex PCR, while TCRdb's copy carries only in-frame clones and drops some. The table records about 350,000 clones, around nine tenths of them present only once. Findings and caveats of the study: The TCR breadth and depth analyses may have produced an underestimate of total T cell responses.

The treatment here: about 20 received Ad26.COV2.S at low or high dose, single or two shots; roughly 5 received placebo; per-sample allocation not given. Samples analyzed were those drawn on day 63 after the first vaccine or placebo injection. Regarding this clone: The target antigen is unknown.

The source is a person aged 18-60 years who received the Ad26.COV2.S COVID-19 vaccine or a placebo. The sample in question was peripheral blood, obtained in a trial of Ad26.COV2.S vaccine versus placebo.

The CDR3 DNA sequence: TGTGCCAGCAGCTTGAGCGGGGCCGTCTACACCTTC. Residues: CASSLSGAVYTF. The chain recombines TRBV5-4 with TRBJ1-2, with D possibly being TRBD1 (5 bases). V lost 1 base to trimming and J lost 10 bases, with 11 bases between them. Germline V CDR1 and CDR2: SGHNT, YYREEE (reference sequence). The CDR3 has 12 residues.